The clone carrying this TCR beta chain was found a few times. Germline V lookup: CDR1 KGHSH, CDR2 LQKENI. The CDR3 has 16 residues. Deletions cut 3 bases from V and 6 bases from J, with 20 bases between. This entry belongs to a study of beta chain features in type 1 diabetes. Study as a whole: Across every sample, about 110 million sorted cells were examined in total.

Investigators reverse transcribed all isolated RNA, so they sequenced expressed TCRB transcripts. TCRdb keeps only in-frame clones here, not all; method: immunoSEQ multiplex PCR. The data contain 120,000 to 150,000 clones, around 50% of them singletons. Stem cell-like memory, regulatory, central memory and naive CD4+ cells were sorted via CD45RO/CCR7/CD25/CD127/CD95/CD27. Every sorted population was more than 95% pure. Source material: Tregs from blood. The rearrangement links TRBV18 to TRBJ1-1; D might be TRBD1 (6 bases). The clonotype comes from a man younger than 35 in good health. The CDR3 protein is CASSPFEQGLKAEAFF. The DNA for the CDR3 is TGTGCCAGCTCACCCTTTGAACAGGGATTGAAGGCTGAAGCTTTCTTT.